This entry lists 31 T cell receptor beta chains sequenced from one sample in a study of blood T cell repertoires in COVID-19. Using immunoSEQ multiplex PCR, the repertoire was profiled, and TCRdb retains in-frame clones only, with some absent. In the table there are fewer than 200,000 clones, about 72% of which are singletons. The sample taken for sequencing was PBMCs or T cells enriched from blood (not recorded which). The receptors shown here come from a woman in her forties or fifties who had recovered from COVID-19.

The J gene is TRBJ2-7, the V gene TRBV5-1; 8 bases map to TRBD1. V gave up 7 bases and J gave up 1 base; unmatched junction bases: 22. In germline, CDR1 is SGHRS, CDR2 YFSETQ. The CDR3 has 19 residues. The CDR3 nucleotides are TGCGCCAGCGATACTCCGGCAGGGGGCAGCAATGGGGCATCCTACGAGCAGTACTTC. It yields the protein CASDTPAGGSNGASYEQYF.

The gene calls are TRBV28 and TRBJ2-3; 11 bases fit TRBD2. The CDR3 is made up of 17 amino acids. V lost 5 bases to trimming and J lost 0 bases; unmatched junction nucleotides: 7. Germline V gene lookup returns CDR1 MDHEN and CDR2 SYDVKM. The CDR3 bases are TGTGCCAGCAGTCTAAAGGGACTAGCGGATAGCACAGATACGCAGTATTTT. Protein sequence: CASSLKGLADSTDTQYF.

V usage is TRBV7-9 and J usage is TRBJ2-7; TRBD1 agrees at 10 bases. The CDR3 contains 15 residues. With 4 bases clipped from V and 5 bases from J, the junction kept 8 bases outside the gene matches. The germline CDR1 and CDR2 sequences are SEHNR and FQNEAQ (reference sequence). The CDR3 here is CASSSDRGLIHEQYF. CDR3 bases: TGTGCCAGCAGCTCAGACAGGGGGCTGATCCACGAGCAGTACTTC. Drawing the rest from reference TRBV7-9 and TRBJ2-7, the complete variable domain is DTGVSQNPRHKITKRGQNVTFRCDPISEHNRLYWYRQTLGQGPEFLTYFQNEAQLEKSRLLSDRFSAERPKGSFSTLEIQRTEQGDSAMYLCASSSDRGLIHEQYFGPGTRLTVT.

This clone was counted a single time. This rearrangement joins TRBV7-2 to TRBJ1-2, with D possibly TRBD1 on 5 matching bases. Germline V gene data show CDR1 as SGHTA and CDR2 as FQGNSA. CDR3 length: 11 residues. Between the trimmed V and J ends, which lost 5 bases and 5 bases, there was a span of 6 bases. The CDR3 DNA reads TGTGCCAGCAGCCCAGGGTATGGCTACACCTTC. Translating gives CASSPGYGYTF.

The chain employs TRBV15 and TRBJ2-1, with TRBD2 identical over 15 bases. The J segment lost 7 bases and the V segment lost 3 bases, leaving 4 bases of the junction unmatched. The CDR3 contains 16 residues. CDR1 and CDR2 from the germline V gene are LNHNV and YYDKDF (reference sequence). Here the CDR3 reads CATSRSGTSGRNEQFF. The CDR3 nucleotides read TGTGCCACCAGCAGGTCGGGGACTAGCGGGAGGAATGAGCAGTTCTTC.

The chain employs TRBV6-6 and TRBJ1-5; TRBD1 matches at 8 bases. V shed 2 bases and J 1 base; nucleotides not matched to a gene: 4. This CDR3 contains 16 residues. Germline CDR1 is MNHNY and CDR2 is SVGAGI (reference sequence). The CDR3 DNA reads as TGTGCCAGCAGTTACAGGACAGGGCACAGCAATCAGCCCCAGCATTTT. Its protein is CASSYRTGHSNQPQHF.

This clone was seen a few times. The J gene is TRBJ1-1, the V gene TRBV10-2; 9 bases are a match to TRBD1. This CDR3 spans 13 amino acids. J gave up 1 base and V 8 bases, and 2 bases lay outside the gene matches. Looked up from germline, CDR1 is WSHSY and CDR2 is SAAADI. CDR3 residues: CASRDRENTEAFF. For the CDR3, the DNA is TGCGCCAGCCGGGACAGGGAGAACACTGAAGCTTTCTTT.

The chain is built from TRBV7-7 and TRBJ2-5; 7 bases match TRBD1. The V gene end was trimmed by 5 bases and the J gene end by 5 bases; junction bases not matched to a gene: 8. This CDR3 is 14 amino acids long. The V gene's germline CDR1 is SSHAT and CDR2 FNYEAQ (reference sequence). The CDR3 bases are TGTGCCAGCAGCCTAAGACAGGGCCGGGAGACCCAGTACTTC. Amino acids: CASSLRQGRETQYF.

The chain's CDR3 is CASSQGSGEQFF. In nucleotides, the CDR3 is TGTGCCAGCAGCCAAGGTTCGGGTGAGCAGTTCTTC. The chain is built from TRBV3-1 (or the pseudogene TRBV3-2) and TRBJ2-1, with D uncertain. The V end was cut by 1 base, the J end by 9 bases, with 7 bases between. Germline V lookup: CDR1 LGHDT, CDR2 YNNKEL (reference sequence). The CDR3 has 12 amino acids.

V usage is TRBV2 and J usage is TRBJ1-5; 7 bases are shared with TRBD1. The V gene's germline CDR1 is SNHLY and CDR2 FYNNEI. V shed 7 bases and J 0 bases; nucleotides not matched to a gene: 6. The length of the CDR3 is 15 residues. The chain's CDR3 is CASTATGSSNQPQHF. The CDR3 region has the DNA TGTGCCAGCACAGCGACAGGGAGTAGCAATCAGCCCCAGCATTTT.

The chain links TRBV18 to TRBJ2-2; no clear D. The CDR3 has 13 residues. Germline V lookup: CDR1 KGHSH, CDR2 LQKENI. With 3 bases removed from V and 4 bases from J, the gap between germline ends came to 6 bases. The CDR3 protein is CASSPAGTGELFF. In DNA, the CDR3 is TGTGCCAGCTCACCTGCCGGCACCGGGGAGCTGTTTTTT.

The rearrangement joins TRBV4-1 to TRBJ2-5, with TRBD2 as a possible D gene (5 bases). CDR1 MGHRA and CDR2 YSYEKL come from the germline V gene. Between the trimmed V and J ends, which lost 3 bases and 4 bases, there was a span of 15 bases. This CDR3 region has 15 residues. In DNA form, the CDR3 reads TGCGCCAGCAGCCAGCTTTTCATGGGGAGAGAGACCCAGTACTTC. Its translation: CASSQLFMGRETQYF.

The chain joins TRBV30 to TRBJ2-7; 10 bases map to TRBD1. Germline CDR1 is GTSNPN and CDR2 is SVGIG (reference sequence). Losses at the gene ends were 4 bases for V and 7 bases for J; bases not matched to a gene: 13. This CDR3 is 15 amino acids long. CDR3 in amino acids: CAWKRAGTGAGEQYF. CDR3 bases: TGTGCCTGGAAACGAGCCGGGACAGGGGCTGGGGAGCAGTACTTC.

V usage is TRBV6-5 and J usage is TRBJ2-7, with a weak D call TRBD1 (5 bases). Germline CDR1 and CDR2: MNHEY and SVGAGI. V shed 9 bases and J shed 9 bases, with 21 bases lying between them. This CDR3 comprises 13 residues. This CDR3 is CASSRPGIGGQYF. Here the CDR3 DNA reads TGTGCCAGTTCTCGTCCAGGGATTGGCGGGCAGTACTTC.

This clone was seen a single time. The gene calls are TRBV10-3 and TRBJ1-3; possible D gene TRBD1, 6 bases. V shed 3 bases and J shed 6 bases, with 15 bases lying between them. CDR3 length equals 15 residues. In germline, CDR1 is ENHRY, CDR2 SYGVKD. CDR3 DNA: TGTGCCATCAGTGACCTCGGACAGTTGGAAAACACCATATATTTT. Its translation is CAISDLGQLENTIYF.

This chain's CDR3 is CASSVGGTGNSPLHF. The CDR3 nucleotides are TGTGCCAGCAGCGTGGGGGGGACAGGGAATTCACCCCTCCACTTT. The chain uses TRBV9 and TRBJ1-6, with TRBD1 identical over 9 bases. CDR1 is SGDLS, CDR2 YYNGEE, per germline. V trimming: 2 bases; J trimming: 7 bases; junction bases outside the gene matches: 4. This CDR3 has 15 amino acids.

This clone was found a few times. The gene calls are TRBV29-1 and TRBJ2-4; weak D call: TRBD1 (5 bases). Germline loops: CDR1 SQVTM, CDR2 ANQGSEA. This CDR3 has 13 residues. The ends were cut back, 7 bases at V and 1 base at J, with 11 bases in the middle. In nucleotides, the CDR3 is TGCAGCGGGCAAGGGGCGGCCAAAAACATTCAGTACTTC. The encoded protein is CSGQGAAKNIQYF.

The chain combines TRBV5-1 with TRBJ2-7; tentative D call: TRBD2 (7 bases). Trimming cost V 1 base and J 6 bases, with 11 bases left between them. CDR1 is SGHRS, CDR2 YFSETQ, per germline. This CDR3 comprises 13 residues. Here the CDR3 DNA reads TGCGCCAGCAGCTTGATGGGGGGGGCCGAGCAGTACTTC. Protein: CASSLMGGAEQYF.

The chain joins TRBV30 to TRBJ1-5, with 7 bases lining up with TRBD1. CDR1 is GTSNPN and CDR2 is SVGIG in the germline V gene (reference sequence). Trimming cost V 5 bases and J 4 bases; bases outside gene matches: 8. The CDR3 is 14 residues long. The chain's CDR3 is CAWDQTGRNQPQHF. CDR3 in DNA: TGTGCCTGGGACCAGACAGGGAGGAATCAGCCCCAGCATTTT.

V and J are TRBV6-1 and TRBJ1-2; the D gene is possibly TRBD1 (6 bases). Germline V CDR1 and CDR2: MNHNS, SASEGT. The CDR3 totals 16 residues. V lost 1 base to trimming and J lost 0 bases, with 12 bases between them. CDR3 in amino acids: CASSEDQGIANYGYTF. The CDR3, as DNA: TGTGCCAGCAGTGAAGATCAGGGGATAGCTAACTATGGCTACACCTTC.

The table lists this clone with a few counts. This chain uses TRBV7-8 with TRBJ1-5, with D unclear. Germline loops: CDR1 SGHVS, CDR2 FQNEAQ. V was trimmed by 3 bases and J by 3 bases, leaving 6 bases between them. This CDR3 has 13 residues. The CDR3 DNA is TGTGCCAGCAGCTTGAGGATCAATCAGCCCCAGCATTTT. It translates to CASSLRINQPQHF. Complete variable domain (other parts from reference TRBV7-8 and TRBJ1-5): GAGVSQSPRYKVAKRGQDVALRCDPISGHVSLFWYQQALGQGPEFLTYFQNEAQLDKSGLPSDRFFAERPEGSVSTLKIQRTQQEDSAVYLCASSLRINQPQHFGDGTRLSIL.

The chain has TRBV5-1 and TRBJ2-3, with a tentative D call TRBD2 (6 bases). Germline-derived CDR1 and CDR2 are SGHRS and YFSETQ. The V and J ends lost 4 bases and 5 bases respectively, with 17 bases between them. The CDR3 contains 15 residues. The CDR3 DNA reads TGCGCCAGCAGCCGTACTGGAGGGCCAGGAGATACGCAGTATTTT. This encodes CASSRTGGPGDTQYF.

CDR3 residues: CASSRLAGGLSDTQYF. CDR3 sequence (DNA): TGTGCCAGCAGCCGACTAGCGGGAGGGCTATCAGATACGCAGTATTTT. This chain links TRBV7-7 with TRBJ2-3; 14 nucleotides line up with TRBD2. Losses at the gene ends were 5 bases for V and 4 bases for J; bases not matched to a gene: 5. This CDR3 is 16 amino acids long. CDR1 and CDR2 (germline): SSHAT, FNYEAQ (reference sequence).

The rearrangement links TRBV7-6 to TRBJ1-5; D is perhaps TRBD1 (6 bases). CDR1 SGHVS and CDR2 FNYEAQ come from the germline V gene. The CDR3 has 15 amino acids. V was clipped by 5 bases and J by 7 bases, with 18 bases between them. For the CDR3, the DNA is TGTGCCAGCAGCCAGGACAGCATAGGTAGGCAGCCCCAGCATTTT. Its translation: CASSQDSIGRQPQHF.

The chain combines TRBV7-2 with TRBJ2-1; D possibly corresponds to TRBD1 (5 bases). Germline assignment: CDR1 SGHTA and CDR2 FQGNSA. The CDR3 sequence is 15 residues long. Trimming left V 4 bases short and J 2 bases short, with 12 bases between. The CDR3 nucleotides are TGTGCCAGCAGCTCCGGTTGGGGCCCCTACAATGAGCAGTTCTTC. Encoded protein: CASSSGWGPYNEQFF.

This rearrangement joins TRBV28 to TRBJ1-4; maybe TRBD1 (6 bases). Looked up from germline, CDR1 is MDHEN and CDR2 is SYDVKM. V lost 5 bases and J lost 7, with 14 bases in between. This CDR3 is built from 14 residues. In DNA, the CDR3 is TGTGCCAGCAGTGCTCGGACAGCCCTTGAAAAACTGTTTTTT. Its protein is CASSARTALEKLFF.

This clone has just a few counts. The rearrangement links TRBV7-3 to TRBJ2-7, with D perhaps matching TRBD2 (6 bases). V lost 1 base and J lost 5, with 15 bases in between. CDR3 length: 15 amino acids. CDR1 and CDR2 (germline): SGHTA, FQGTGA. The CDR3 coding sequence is TGTGCCAGCAGCTTAAGCGGGGCCGGTCTCGACGAGCAGTACTTC. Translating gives CASSLSGAGLDEQYF. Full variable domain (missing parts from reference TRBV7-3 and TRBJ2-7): GAGVSQTPSNKVTEKGKYVELRCDPISGHTALYWYRQSLGQGPEFLIYFQGTGAADDSGLPNDRFFAVRPEGSVSTLKIQRTERGDSAVYLCASSLSGAGLDEQYFGPGTRLTVT.

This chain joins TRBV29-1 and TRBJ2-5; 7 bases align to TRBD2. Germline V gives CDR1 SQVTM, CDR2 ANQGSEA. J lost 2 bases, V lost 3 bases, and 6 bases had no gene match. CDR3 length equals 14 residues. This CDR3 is CSVDPSGNQETQYF. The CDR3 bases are TGCAGCGTTGATCCAAGCGGGAATCAAGAGACCCAGTACTTC.

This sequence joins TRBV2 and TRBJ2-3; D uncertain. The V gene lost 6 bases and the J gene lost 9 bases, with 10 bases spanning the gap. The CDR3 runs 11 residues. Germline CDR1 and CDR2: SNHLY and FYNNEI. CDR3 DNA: TGTGCCAGCAGCTTACTTGAAACGCAGTATTTT. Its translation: CASSLLETQYF.

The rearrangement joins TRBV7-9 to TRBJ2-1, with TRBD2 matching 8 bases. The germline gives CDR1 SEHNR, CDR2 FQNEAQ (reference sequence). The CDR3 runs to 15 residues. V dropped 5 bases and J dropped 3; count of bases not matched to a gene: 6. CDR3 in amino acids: CASSISGTIYNEQFF. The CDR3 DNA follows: TGTGCCAGCAGCATTAGCGGGACTATCTACAATGAGCAGTTCTTC.

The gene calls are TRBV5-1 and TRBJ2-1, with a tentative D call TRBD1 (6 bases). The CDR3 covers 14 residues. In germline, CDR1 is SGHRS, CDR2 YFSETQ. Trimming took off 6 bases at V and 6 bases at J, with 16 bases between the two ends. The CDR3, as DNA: TGCGCCAGCAACCGACAGTTAGGGGGCAATGAGCAGTTCTTC. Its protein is CASNRQLGGNEQFF.